The clone carrying this T cell receptor beta chain has just one count. Specified treatment: oral pan-JAK inhibitor, 5-10 mg twice daily. These data originate in a study of CD8+ T cells in alopecia areata. RNA extraction was followed by reverse transcription into cDNA, which acted as the sequencing template. Assay: immunoSEQ multiplex PCR; the TCRdb copy retains only in-frame clones and omits some. The sample lists around 150,000 clones; around 59% were seen once. In germline, CDR1 is LNHNV, CDR2 YYDKDF (reference sequence). The CDR3 length is 14 residues. The ends lost 0 bases at V and 7 bases at J; junction bases unmatched: 4.

The sequencing used CD4+ T cells sorted from blood, collected at week 24, from a patient treated with tofacitinib. The chain combines TRBV15 with TRBJ1-1, with 8 bases aligning to TRBD1. This TCR was recovered from a human donor with alopecia areata. The CDR3 region is CATSRDQGADEAFF. In DNA, the CDR3 is TGTGCCACCAGCAGAGATCAGGGGGCCGATGAAGCTTTCTTT.